This T cell receptor beta chain was retrieved from a study of shared clonotypes between healthy human individuals. The method was immunoSEQ multiplex PCR; TCRdb's version includes in-frame clones alone and lacks a portion of them. The table has about 1 million clones, approximately 68% seen once. Germline V gene sequence: CDR1 WSHSY, CDR2 SAAADI. Trimming at V came to 3 bases and at J to 8 bases, leaving 7 bases not matched to a gene. This CDR3 is built from 14 residues. Sequenced sample: memory CD4+ T cells sorted from blood. The subset is: CD45RA-negative fraction. This clonotype was obtained from a man between 18 and 35 years old in good health. V is TRBV10-2 and J is TRBJ2-4; 7 bases map to TRBD1. This CDR3 is CASSDDRVIYIQYF. CDR3 in DNA: TGCGCCAGCAGTGACGACAGGGTTATCTACATTCAGTACTTC.